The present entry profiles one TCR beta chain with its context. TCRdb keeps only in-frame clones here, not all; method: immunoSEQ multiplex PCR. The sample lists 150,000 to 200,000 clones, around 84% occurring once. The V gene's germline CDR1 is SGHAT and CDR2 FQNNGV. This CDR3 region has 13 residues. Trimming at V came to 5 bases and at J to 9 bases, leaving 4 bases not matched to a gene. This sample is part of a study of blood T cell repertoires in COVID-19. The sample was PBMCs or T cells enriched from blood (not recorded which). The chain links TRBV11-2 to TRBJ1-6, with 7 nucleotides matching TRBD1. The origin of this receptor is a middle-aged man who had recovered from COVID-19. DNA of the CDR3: TGTGCCAGCAGCGGGACAGTAGGTTCACCCCTCCACTTT. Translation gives CASSGTVGSPLHF.